This T cell receptor beta chain was obtained from a study of shared clonotypes between healthy human individuals. The CDR3 is 17 amino acids. CD45RO negativity and positive selection for CCR7 defined naive CD8 cells, a population that excluded terminally differentiated effector memory CD45RA+ cells. Here immunoSEQ multiplex PCR was the method, and the copy in TCRdb shows in-frame clones only, minus some. Of hundreds of thousands of clones in the sample, about 96% were seen once. The source is a young woman in good health. Sequences were obtained from naive CD8+ T cells sorted from blood. V gene TRBV12-1 combines with J gene TRBJ2-3; TRBD2, the D gene given by the table, was not confirmed from the DNA. TRBV12-1 corresponds to a pseudogene. The CDR3 DNA follows: TGTGCCAGCAGCTCCTGGACTAGCGGTTCAAGCACAGATACGCAGTATTTT. As protein: CASSSWTSGSSTDTQYF.